This T cell receptor (beta chain) was sequenced in a study of T cell repertoires in cytomegalovirus infection. Study-wide background: CMV infection and matching HLA type were both indicated by public TCR beta signatures. Whole-study results and caveats: The ex vivo response showed dominance by HLA-C-restricted CMV-specific TCR beta clonotypes. Using cumulative public TCR beta family frequency, the authors identified those who carried CMV together with the relevant HLA.

With respect to this clonotype: Its specificity is unknown.

Each CDR3 protein is one row after TCRdb ran MiXCR on the reads. The sample consists of 250,000 to 350,000 distinct CDR3 sequences, roughly 23% of them appearing once. The germline V gene has CDR1 SGHTA and CDR2 FQGTGA. This CDR3 is built from 16 residues. Deletions cut 5 bases from V and 0 bases from J, with 11 bases between. The clonotype comes from a human donor in good health (CMV status not recorded). Some clones in this sample may be carry-over from other donors' samples. The chain uses TRBV7-3 and TRBJ2-6; tentatively, D is TRBD1 (6 bases). Specimen: PBMCs. CDR3 amino acids: CASSQGTNSGANVLTF. DNA for the CDR3: TGTGCCAGCAGCCAAGGGACAAACTCTGGGGCCAACGTCCTGACTTTC. Combining the CDR3 with reference TRBV7-3 and TRBJ2-6 gives the whole variable domain GAGVSQTPSNKVTEKGKYVELRCDPISGHTALYWYRQSLGQGPEFLIYFQGTGAADDSGLPNDRFFAVRPEGSVSTLKIQRTERGDSAVYLCASSQGTNSGANVLTFGAGSRLTVL.